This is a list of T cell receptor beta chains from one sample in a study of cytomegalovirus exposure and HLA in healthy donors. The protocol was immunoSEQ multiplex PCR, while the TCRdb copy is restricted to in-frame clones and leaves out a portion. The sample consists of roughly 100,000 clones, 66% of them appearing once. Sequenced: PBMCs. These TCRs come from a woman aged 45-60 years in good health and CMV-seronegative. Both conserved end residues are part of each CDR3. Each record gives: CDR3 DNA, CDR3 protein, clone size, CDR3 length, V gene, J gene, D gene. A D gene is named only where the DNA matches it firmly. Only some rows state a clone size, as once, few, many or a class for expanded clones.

TGTGCCAGCAGTTGGACTAGCGGGGCTGGAGGGTACGAGCAGTACTTC	CASSWTSGAGGYEQYF	.	16	TRBV6-6	TRBJ2-7	TRBD2
TGTGCCAGCAGTGCCGGACCGGGACAGGGGGCTGCTAATGAAAAACTGTTTTTT	CASSAGPGQGAANEKLFF	.	18	TRBV25-1	TRBJ1-4	TRBD1
TGTGCCAGCAGCAAAGGACTAGCGGGGGGTGAAGAGACCCAGTACTTC	CASSKGLAGGEETQYF	.	16	TRBV7-6	TRBJ2-5	TRBD2
TGTGCCAGTAGTATAGATGCGGGAGGTGGCTACAATGAGCAGTTCTTC	CASSIDAGGGYNEQFF	few	16	TRBV19	TRBJ2-1	TRBD2
TGTGCCAGCAGCTTATTAACCGGGTCAGCCTACGAGCAGTACTTC	CASSLLTGSAYEQYF	.	15	TRBV7-9	TRBJ2-7	.
TGCGCCAGCAGCGGGGGGGGTGTTAGCGGGAGCGAAGAGACCCAGTACTTC	CASSGGGVSGSEETQYF	.	17	TRBV5-1	TRBJ2-5	TRBD2
TGCGCCAGCAGCCAAGTTCAGGATACGCAGTATTTT	CASSQVQDTQYF	once	12	TRBV4-1	TRBJ2-3	.
TGTGCCAGCAGTTACTCGAGGACTAGCTCCTACGAGCAGTACTTC	CASSYSRTSSYEQYF	few	15	TRBV6-6	TRBJ2-7	TRBD2
TGTGCCAGCAGGCCCGGGGCAGGGGGTTATTCACCCCTCCACTTT	CASRPGAGGYSPLHF	.	15	TRBV7-9	TRBJ1-6	TRBD1
TGTGCCAGCAGTGACACTCTAGCGGGAACCACCCCCCGGTATTTT	CASSDTLAGTTPRYF	few	15	TRBV6-1	TRBJ2-3	TRBD2
TGTGCCAGCAGACCACAGGGGATTGGGCGAGAGACCCAGTACTTC	CASRPQGIGRETQYF	once	15	TRBV6-5	TRBJ2-5	TRBD1
TGTGCCAGCAGTTGGCAGGGAGGGCCTTACGAGCAGTACTTC	CASSWQGGPYEQYF	once	14	TRBV27	TRBJ2-7	TRBD2
TGTGCCATCAGTGAGTCGATTGGGATAGGAGGCCAAGAGACCCAGTACTTC	CAISESIGIGGQETQYF	.	17	TRBV10-3	TRBJ2-5	.
TGTGCCAGCAGCAATCGCCGCGGGAATTCACCCCTCCACTTT	CASSNRRGNSPLHF	few	14	TRBV6-5	TRBJ1-6	.
TGTGCCAGCAGCTTTCGCGTAACGAACACCGGGGAGCTGTTTTTT	CASSFRVTNTGELFF	.	15	TRBV7-8	TRBJ2-2	.
TGTGCCAGCAGCACTCTAGATACGCAGTATTTT	CASSTLDTQYF	.	11	TRBV5-4	TRBJ2-3	.
TGTGCCAGCAGTTACGTTGAGGGTGAAGCTTTCTTT	CASSYVEGEAFF	few	12	TRBV6-5	TRBJ1-1	.
TGTGCCAGCAGCCGATGGGCCTTGGAGAACACCGGGGAGCTGTTTTTT	CASSRWALENTGELFF	.	16	TRBV14	TRBJ2-2	.
TGTGCTAGTGGTTTCGCCCGATGGAGACAGGGGTCACCCTACGAGCAGTACTTC	CASGFARWRQGSPYEQYF	.	18	TRBV12-5	TRBJ2-7	TRBD1
TGTGCCAGCAGCGCAGGCGTTAAACAAGAGACCCAGTACTTC	CASSAGVKQETQYF	.	14	TRBV9	TRBJ2-5	.
TGCGCCAGCAGTGAGGAGGCTAGCGGGGGTCCCTCCTACGAGCAGTACTTC	CASSEEASGGPSYEQYF	.	17	TRBV10-1	TRBJ2-7	TRBD2
TGCAGCGTCGGGACAGGGCGACAAGAGACCCAGTACTTC	CSVGTGRQETQYF	.	13	TRBV29-1	TRBJ2-5	TRBD1
TGTGCCATCAGTGGTACAGGGGGCCTCTATGGCTACACCTTC	CAISGTGGLYGYTF	.	14	TRBV10-3	TRBJ1-2	TRBD1
TGTGCCAGCAGTTTATATAGTGGGGGGGTAACTGGAAACACCATATATTTT	CASSLYSGGVTGNTIYF	once	17	TRBV27	TRBJ1-3	.